This TCR beta chain was recorded in a study of blood T cell repertoires in COVID-19. Authors' analysis steps: From reference gene primer amplification, estimates of nucleated cell counts were derived. Sequencing was performed with immunoSEQ multiplex PCR; in TCRdb, only in-frame clones are kept and a portion is missing. That table is the source of V, J and clone size, and D and trimming were worked out from the DNA. The sample has around 260,000 clones, 75% to 90% seen once. The V end lost 7 bases, the J end lost 2 bases, and 13 bases lay between the germline ends. Looked up from germline, CDR1 is SGHRS and CDR2 is YFSETQ. The CDR3 contains 13 residues.

The genes are TRBV5-1 and TRBJ2-7; possible D gene TRBD2, 6 bases. Sequences were obtained from peripheral blood. The sequence derives from a woman in her thirties or forties who had recovered from COVID-19. The DNA for the CDR3 is TGCGCCAGCGGAGGGGACGGGGCCTACGAGCAGTACTTC. It yields the protein CASGGDGAYEQYF. The variable domain in full, with the rest retrieved from reference TRBV5-1 and TRBJ2-7, is KAGVTQTPRYLIKTRGQQVTLSCSPISGHRSVSWYQQTPGQGLQFLFEYFSETQRNKGNFPGRFSGRQFSNSRSEMNVSTLELGDSALYLCASGGDGAYEQYFGPGTRLTVT.